The 25 T cell receptor beta chains listed next were all sequenced from one sample in a study of blood T cell repertoires in COVID-19. TCRdb's copy holds only in-frame clones and misses some; the assay was immunoSEQ multiplex PCR. In the table there are 250,000 or so clones, 85% to 90% of which are singletons. Sequenced material: peripheral blood. The receptors derive from a woman in her 70s with active or convalescent COVID-19.

The sample holds a few counts of this clone. The chain employs TRBV7-9 and TRBJ1-2; D is unclear. The CDR3 runs to 15 residues. Trimming cost V 0 bases and J 2 bases, with 10 bases left between them. From germline, CDR1 is SEHNR and CDR2 FQNEAQ (reference sequence). The CDR3 DNA is TGTGCCAGCAGCTTAGCGACACAATCAAACTATGGCTACACCTTC. Amino acid sequence: CASSLATQSNYGYTF. The full variable domain, in which reference TRBV7-9 and TRBJ1-2 provide the parts outside the CDR3, is DTGVSQNPRHKITKRGQNVTFRCDPISEHNRLYWYRQTLGQGPEFLTYFQNEAQLEKSRLLSDRFSAERPKGSFSTLEIQRTEQGDSAMYLCASSLATQSNYGYTFGSGTRLTVV.

The V gene is TRBV7-2, the J gene TRBJ1-2; 8 positions agree with TRBD1. V was clipped by 0 bases and J by 9 bases; unmatched bases: 18. Germline loops: CDR1 SGHTA, CDR2 FQGNSA. The CDR3 consists of 18 residues. The CDR3: CASSLAGAGARQGRSYTF. The CDR3 DNA follows: TGTGCCAGCAGCTTAGCGGGGGCGGGGGCCAGACAGGGGAGGAGCTACACCTTC.

The chain has TRBV4-2 and TRBJ2-1; D may be TRBD1 (6 bases). This CDR3 region has 12 residues. The V and J ends lost 11 bases and 6 bases respectively, with 14 bases between them. Germline lookup yields CDR1 LGHNA and CDR2 YNFKEQ. Here the CDR3 reads CAFPRGINEQFF. In DNA form, the CDR3 reads TGTGCCTTCCCGAGGGGGATCAATGAGCAGTTCTTC.

The genes are TRBV6-5 and TRBJ2-7; 8 nucleotides match TRBD2. J was trimmed by 4 bases and V by 5 bases; bases with no gene match: 4. This CDR3 is built from 13 residues. Per germline, CDR1 MNHEY and CDR2 SVGAGI. The CDR3 DNA sequence: TGTGCCAGCAGTATTTCGGGGGGGTACGAGCAGTACTTC. Protein product: CASSISGGYEQYF.

The genes are TRBV6-5 and TRBJ2-7; a possible D gene is TRBD1 (6 bases). CDR1 and CDR2 from the germline V gene are MNHEY and SVGAGI. There are 15 residues in the CDR3. V lost 6 bases, J lost 4 bases, and 19 bases lay in between. The CDR3 DNA reads TGTGCCAGCAGGTCCACAAGTGGGGGCAGGTACGAGCAGTACTTC. It is translated as CASRSTSGGRYEQYF.

This rearrangement joins TRBV6-1 to TRBJ2-1; no firm D call. Deletions cut 3 bases from V and 4 bases from J, with 10 bases between. The CDR3 totals 14 residues. Germline-derived CDR1 and CDR2 are MNHNS and SASEGT. The CDR3 is CASSDTSSYNEQFF. The CDR3 DNA reads TGTGCCAGCAGTGATACTTCCTCGTACAATGAGCAGTTCTTC.

The chain uses TRBV7-7 and TRBJ1-5; D call uncertain. The CDR3 consists of 14 residues. V shed 5 bases and J shed 11 bases, with 19 bases lying between them. CDR1 and CDR2 from the germline V gene are SSHAT and FNYEAQ (reference sequence). The CDR3 is CASSQGRREETQHF. In nucleotides, the CDR3 is TGTGCCAGCAGCCAAGGTAGGAGGGAGGAAACCCAGCATTTT.

The V and J genes are TRBV6-5 and TRBJ2-7; TRBD1 agrees at 11 bases. Germline V lookup: CDR1 MNHEY, CDR2 SVGAGI. V gave up 7 bases and J gave up 3 bases; unmatched junction bases: 8. The CDR3 loop spans 15 amino acids. CDR3 nucleotides: TGTGCCAGCACTCTTACCGGGACAGGGGGCTACGAGCAGTACTTC. Encoded protein: CASTLTGTGGYEQYF.

The V gene is TRBV6-5, the J gene TRBJ1-4; D call uncertain. The CDR3 sequence is 14 residues long. Trimming stripped 8 bases from V and 3 bases from J, with 13 bases between. Germline lookup yields CDR1 MNHEY and CDR2 SVGAGI. The CDR3 spells CASDYGFSNEKLFF. The CDR3, as DNA: TGTGCCAGCGATTACGGGTTTTCTAATGAAAAACTGTTTTTT.

This clone is a singleton in its sample. The chain joins TRBV15 to TRBJ1-1; the D is unclear. The V gene's germline CDR1 is LNHNV and CDR2 YYDKDF (reference sequence). This CDR3 has 14 residues. V lost 2 bases and J lost 5, with 12 bases in between. CDR3 in amino acids: CATSRLRGGTEAFF. The CDR3 nucleotides read TGTGCCACCAGCAGACTCAGAGGAGGAACTGAAGCTTTCTTT. The whole variable domain, remainder taken from reference TRBV15 and TRBJ1-1, is DAMVIQNPRYQVTQFGKPVTLSCSQTLNHNVMYWYQQKSSQAPKLLFHYYDKDFNNEADTPDNFQSRRPNTSFCFLDIRSPGLGDTAMYLCATSRLRGGTEAFFGQGTRLTVV.

The chain uses TRBV4-1 and TRBJ1-4, with TRBD1 matching over 9 bases. The CDR3 is 17 amino acids. Germline V CDR1 and CDR2: MGHRA, YSYEKL. Unmatched junction bases numbered 12, after V lost 4 bases and J lost 6 bases. The CDR3 nucleotides read TGCGCCAGCAGCCCTACCCGAGCGGGACAGGGCGATGAAAAACTGTTTTTT. Translated, it gives CASSPTRAGQGDEKLFF.

The chain is built from TRBV9 and TRBJ2-1; 8 bases line up with TRBD2. V lost 3 bases to trimming and J lost 6 bases; unmatched junction nucleotides: 17. CDR1 SGDLS and CDR2 YYNGEE come from the germline V gene. There are 18 residues in the CDR3. The chain's CDR3 is CASSASLSGGFLVNEQFF. The DNA for the CDR3 is TGTGCCAGCAGCGCCTCTCTCAGCGGGGGTTTCTTAGTCAATGAGCAGTTCTTC.

The count of this clone is one. The V call is TRBV7-9, the J call TRBJ1-4, with TRBD1 matching 11 bases. J was trimmed by 5 bases and V by 4 bases; bases with no gene match: 0. The V gene's germline CDR1 is SEHNR and CDR2 FQNEAQ (reference sequence). The CDR3 covers 14 residues. The CDR3 DNA is TGTGCCAGCAGCTGGGACAGGGGGAATGAAAAACTGTTTTTT. Protein sequence: CASSWDRGNEKLFF.

The genes are TRBV5-4 and TRBJ2-3; perhaps TRBD1 as D (5 bases). V was cut by 1 base and J by 2 bases, with 14 bases left in between. This CDR3 contains 16 residues. Per the germline V gene, CDR1 is SGHNT and CDR2 is YYREEE (reference sequence). CDR3 nucleotides: TGTGCCAGCAGCTTGTTTGTAGGGGCCAACACAGATACGCAGTATTTT. Residues: CASSLFVGANTDTQYF.

The V gene is TRBV7-2, the J gene TRBJ2-2; TRBD1 agrees at 12 bases. The trim removed 1 base at V and 7 bases at J, leaving 4 bases unmatched. The CDR3 covers 16 residues. In germline, CDR1 is SGHTA, CDR2 FQGNSA. CDR3 protein: CASSLGGTGGHGELFF. The CDR3 region has the DNA TGTGCCAGCAGCTTAGGGGGGACAGGGGGCCACGGGGAGCTGTTTTTT. The variable domain in full, completed from reference TRBV7-2 and TRBJ2-2, reads GAGVSQSPSNKVTEKGKDVELRCDPISGHTALYWYRQSLGQGLEFLIYFQGNSAPDKSGLPSDRFSAERTGGSVSTLTIQRTQQEDSAVYLCASSLGGTGGHGELFFGEGSRLTVL.

The chain recombines TRBV5-8 with TRBJ2-7, with 10 bases that match TRBD1. The CDR3 sequence is 15 residues long. Germline values: CDR1 SGHTS, CDR2 YDEGEE. The trim removed 0 bases at V and 2 bases at J, leaving 2 bases unmatched. CDR3 coding DNA: TGTGCCAGCAGCTTGGCGACAGGGGGCACCTACGAGCAGTACTTC. Its protein product is CASSLATGGTYEQYF.

In its sample, this clone was seen once. Here the CDR3 DNA reads TGTGCCAGCAGACGTCAGGGGTCGGATGAAAAACTGTTTTTT. This encodes CASRRQGSDEKLFF. This chain joins TRBV19 and TRBJ1-4; a weak D match, TRBD1 (6 bases). V was shortened by 9 bases and J by 6 bases, with 17 bases between the two germline ends. Germline CDR1 reads LNHDA; CDR2 reads SQIVND (reference sequence). The CDR3 spans 14 residues.

J is TRBJ2-1 and V is TRBV7-2, with TRBD2 identical over 9 bases. Germline trimming cut 8 bases from V and 0 bases from J; bases unmatched to any gene: 8. Germline CDR1 is SGHTA and CDR2 is FQGNSA. The CDR3 length is 16 residues. CDR3 bases: TGTGCCAGCGTAGCGGGGGCTTCACGCTCCTACAATGAGCAGTTCTTC. It codes for CASVAGASRSYNEQFF.

The V gene is TRBV5-5, the J gene TRBJ2-7; D is possibly TRBD2 (5 bases). V was clipped by 7 bases and J by 0 bases, with 20 bases between them. Germline lookup yields CDR1 SGHKS and CDR2 YYEKEE (reference sequence). The CDR3 sequence is 16 residues long. This CDR3 is CASATWESSYSYEQYF. CDR3 in DNA: TGTGCCAGCGCCACCTGGGAGAGCTCTTACTCCTACGAGCAGTACTTC. The complete variable domain, with remaining parts taken from reference TRBV5-5 and TRBJ2-7, reads DAGVTQSPTHLIKTRGQQVTLRCSPISGHKSVSWYQQVLGQGPQFIFQYYEKEERGRGNFPDRFSARQFPNYSSELNVNALLLGDSALYLCASATWESSYSYEQYFGPGTRLTVT.

The V gene is TRBV18, the J gene TRBJ1-5, with D tentatively TRBD1 (5 bases). This CDR3 region has 16 residues. The V and J ends lost 5 bases and 2 bases respectively, with 16 bases between them. Germline V lookup: CDR1 KGHSH, CDR2 LQKENI. The CDR3 here is CASSSWGGEGNQPQHF. CDR3 DNA: TGTGCCAGCTCATCATGGGGGGGGGAAGGCAATCAGCCCCAGCATTTT.

The chain recombines TRBV10-2 with TRBJ1-1; TRBD1 might be the D (5 bases). V gave up 6 bases and J gave up 1 base, with 9 bases separating them. This CDR3 is built from 13 residues. Germline loops: CDR1 WSHSY, CDR2 SAAADI. The CDR3 DNA is TGCGCCAGCAGACAAACAGGGAACACTGAAGCTTTCTTT. It yields the protein CASRQTGNTEAFF.

The chain uses TRBV18 and TRBJ1-2; D not certain. The germline V gene encodes CDR1 KGHSH and CDR2 LQKENI. The CDR3 is made up of 13 amino acids. Trimming took 1 base from V and 7 from J, leaving 10 bases between them. Here the CDR3 reads CASSPQTDSGYTF. The CDR3 bases are TGTGCCAGCTCACCACAAACGGACTCTGGCTACACCTTC.

The chain couples TRBV10-3 to TRBJ1-3; TRBD1 is a possible D gene (5 bases). Germline lookup yields CDR1 ENHRY and CDR2 SYGVKD. Trimming stripped 5 bases from V and 3 bases from J, with 20 bases between. The CDR3 is 17 amino acids. DNA of the CDR3: TGTGCCATCAGTCAGGTAGCAGGGTCCTTTGGTGGAAACACCATATATTTT. The encoded protein is CAISQVAGSFGGNTIYF.

The gene calls are TRBV7-8 and TRBJ1-1; D ambiguous. The CDR3 is made up of 15 amino acids. Germline CDR1 reads SGHVS; CDR2 reads FQNEAQ. Trimming took 1 base from V and 0 from J, leaving 9 bases between them. CDR3 protein: CASSLEAALNTEAFF. The CDR3 region has the DNA TGTGCCAGCAGCTTAGAAGCGGCACTGAACACTGAAGCTTTCTTT.

V gene TRBV5-6 combines with J gene TRBJ1-1; 8 bases line up with TRBD1. The CDR3 consists of 16 residues. The trim removed 4 bases at V and 1 base at J, leaving 9 bases unmatched. CDR1 and CDR2 (germline): SGHDT, YYEEEE. The CDR3: CASSNVPTGANTEAFF. The CDR3 coding sequence is TGTGCCAGCAGCAACGTACCGACAGGGGCGAACACTGAAGCTTTCTTT.